Following are 2 T cell receptor beta chains from one sample sequenced in a study of control samples from healthy donors and cancer patients. Data came from immunoSEQ multiplex PCR; TCRdb stores just in-frame clones and leaves some out. The repertoire holds 90,000 or so clones, with 85% to 90% as singletons. The sequenced material came from blood. The receptors were sampled from a woman aged 60-75 years in good health.

The V call is TRBV27, the J call TRBJ1-1, with TRBD1 matching over 7 bases. Germline CDR1 and CDR2: MNHEY and SMNVEV (reference sequence). This CDR3 is built from 15 residues. V gave up 4 bases and J gave up 1 base; unmatched junction bases: 6. The chain's CDR3 is CASSWAGGTNTEAFF. CDR3 in DNA: TGTGCCAGCAGTTGGGCAGGGGGAACGAACACTGAAGCTTTCTTT.

The V gene is TRBV12-3 or TRBV12-4, the J gene TRBJ1-1; D gene uncertain. With 8 bases removed from V and 4 bases from J, the gap between germline ends came to 14 bases. This CDR3 region has 13 residues. CDR3 nucleotides: TGTGCCAGCGGACGTCTCATGGGCACTGAAGCTTTCTTT. This encodes CASGRLMGTEAFF.